This T cell receptor beta chain is from a study of shared clonotypes between healthy human individuals. Terminally differentiated effector memory CD45RA+ cells were excluded from the naive CD8 cells, which were CD45RO-negative and positively selected for CCR7. CDR3 length: 12 amino acids. Germline V CDR1 and CDR2: MDHEN, SYDVKM. V lost 10 bases and J lost 4; bases outside the gene matches: 4. The assay ran at deep level. This table comes from immunoSEQ multiplex PCR, and its TCRdb copy is limited to in-frame clones, with some not included. The table has around 2.1 million clones, about 92% seen once. Sequencing used naive CD8+ T cells from PBMCs. The genes are TRBV28 and TRBJ1-5, with 7 bases aligning to TRBD1. The receptor comes from a man between 18 and 29 years old in good health. Some clones in this sample may be carry-over from other donors' samples. The CDR3 nucleotides read TGTGCCATCACCAGGGGGAATCAGCCCCAGCATTTT. Protein: CAITRGNQPQHF.